One and the same sample provided the 24 T cell receptor beta chains below, sequenced in a study of blood T cells in healthy people across ages. A second PCR of 7 to 11 cycles used a sample-barcoded 5' primer and a J-beta primer mix. TCRdb re-called the 5' RACE reads with MiXCR, one entry per CDR3 protein. This sample carries some 1.5 million distinct CDR3 sequences, roughly 27% of them seen once, and the ten largest clones take roughly 8.2%. The specimen was blood. The receptors derive from a woman aged 25 to 45 in good health.

This clonotype occurred a few times. The V call is TRBV7-2, the J call TRBJ2-5; 8 bases align to TRBD2. Trimming took 3 bases from V and 2 from J; bases not matched to a gene: 11. There are 17 residues in the CDR3. From germline, CDR1 is SGHTA and CDR2 FQGNSA. CDR3 region: CASSFGIGRAIQETQYF. The CDR3 region has the DNA TGTGCCAGCAGCTTTGGGATCGGGAGGGCGATACAAGAGACCCAGTACTTC. Based on the CDR3 plus reference TRBV7-2 and TRBJ2-5, the full variable domain is GAGVSQSPSNKVTEKGKDVELRCDPISGHTALYWYRQSLGQGLEFLIYFQGNSAPDKSGLPSDRFSAERTGGSVSTLTIQRTQQEDSAVYLCASSFGIGRAIQETQYFGPGTRLLVL.

As DNA, the CDR3 is TGTGCCAGCAGCTTAGAGGGGCAGCTAGCCAAAAACATTCAGTACTTC. Amino acid sequence: CASSLEGQLAKNIQYF. The chain joins TRBV7-2 to TRBJ2-4; D might be TRBD1 (5 bases). The V gene lost 1 base and the J gene lost 0 bases, with 10 bases spanning the gap. The CDR3 is made up of 16 amino acids. Germline V gene data show CDR1 as SGHTA and CDR2 as FQGNSA.

This clonotype has ten or more counts. The CDR3 nucleotides are TGTGCCAGCAGTTACTCGGACAGGGAGGGAGAGACCCAGTACTTC. Translated, it gives CASSYSDREGETQYF. The gene calls are TRBV6-5 and TRBJ2-5; D might be TRBD1 (8 bases). Germline CDR1 and CDR2: MNHEY and SVGAGI. V gave up 0 bases and J gave up 4 bases, with 12 bases separating them. CDR3 length equals 15 residues.

This chain links TRBV27 with TRBJ2-5, with D possibly being TRBD1 (6 bases). Trimming pared 6 bases from V and 4 bases from J, leaving 12 bases between. The CDR3 spans 13 residues. Germline CDR1 MNHEY, CDR2 SMNVEV (reference sequence). The chain's CDR3 is CASRVVGAETQYF. In nucleotides, the CDR3 is TGTGCCAGCAGGGTAGTGGGGGCAGAGACCCAGTACTTC.

Regarding this clonotype: This sequence may be a read error, since a much larger clone differs from it by one base. The CDR3 region has the DNA TGTGCCAGCGGCTTAGCGCGGACGGAGAACGAGCAGTACTTC. It translates to CASGLARTENEQYF. V usage is TRBV7-2 and J usage is TRBJ2-7; tentatively, D is TRBD2 (5 bases). There are 14 residues in the CDR3. Germline loops: CDR1 SGHTA, CDR2 FQGNSA. Full variable domain (rest looked up from reference TRBV7-2 and TRBJ2-7): GAGVSQSPSNKVTEKGKDVELRCDPISGHTALYWYRQSLGQGLEFLIYFQGNSAPDKSGLPSDRFSAERTGGSVSTLTIQRTQQEDSAVYLCASGLARTENEQYFGPGTRLTVT.

The chain carries TRBV20-1 and TRBJ2-1, with 7 nucleotides matching TRBD2. The CDR3 extends over 14 amino acids. Trimming cost V 5 bases and J 3 bases; bases outside gene matches: 7. CDR1 and CDR2 (germline): DFQATT, SNEGSKA (reference sequence). CDR3 DNA sequence: TGCAGTGCTCGTACCCAGCGGGACTACAATGAGCAGTTCTTC. Translation: CSARTQRDYNEQFF.

The chain carries TRBV6-5 and TRBJ2-3; D possibly uses TRBD1 or TRBD2 (5 bases each). CDR3 length: 16 amino acids. Germline V lookup: CDR1 MNHEY, CDR2 SVGAGI. The V end lost 6 bases, the J end lost 1 base, and 17 bases lay between the germline ends. The CDR3 region has the DNA TGTGCCAGCAGGCCGAGGTGGGGACGAGGCACAGATACGCAGTATTTT. As protein: CASRPRWGRGTDTQYF.

The table lists this clonotype with a count of one. The chain recombines TRBV4-3 with TRBJ2-3; 7 bases align to TRBD1. Germline V gives CDR1 LGHNA, CDR2 YSLEER. This CDR3 has 18 amino acids. The V and J ends lost 3 bases and 3 bases, in that order; junction bases with no gene match: 15. The CDR3 region is CASSQTGLQGLRTDTQYF. The CDR3 DNA reads as TGCGCCAGCAGCCAGACCGGTCTACAGGGGTTAAGGACAGATACGCAGTATTTT.

This clonotype was observed a few times. V gene TRBV6-6 combines with J gene TRBJ1-1; D ambiguous. The CDR3 totals 13 residues. Germline V CDR1 and CDR2: MNHNY, SVGAGI (reference sequence). V lost 6 bases and J 5 bases, leaving 13 bases between the germline ends. The CDR3 DNA sequence: TGTGCCAGCAGGCCCCGGGGTGGTACTGAAGCTTTCTTT. Translating gives CASRPRGGTEAFF.

The rearrangement uses TRBV25-1 and TRBJ1-2; TRBD1 aligns across 8 bases. Trimming took 5 bases from V and 8 from J; bases not matched to a gene: 16. Germline values: CDR1 MGHDK, CDR2 SYGVNS. The CDR3 has 16 amino acids. The DNA for the CDR3 is TGTGCCAGCAGTCAAGGGTCCGGGACAGGCGGTCGGGGCTACACCTTC. Translation: CASSQGSGTGGRGYTF.

This sequence joins TRBV7-2 and TRBJ2-1; weak D call: TRBD1 (6 bases). The CDR3 loop spans 16 amino acids. The V gene lost 1 base and the J gene lost 10 bases, with 20 bases spanning the gap. In germline, CDR1 is SGHTA, CDR2 FQGNSA. CDR3 amino acids: CASSLVGQGPNLEQFF. The CDR3 nucleotides read TGTGCCAGCAGCTTAGTGGGGCAGGGGCCGAATTTGGAGCAGTTCTTC.

This clonotype was seen a few times. V is TRBV12-3 or TRBV12-4 and J is TRBJ1-2; 8 nucleotides align to TRBD1. After removal of 5 bases from V and 5 bases from J, the junction contained 10 bases not matched to a gene. The CDR3 sequence is 15 residues long. CDR3 residues: CASSKDRTGNYGYTF. The CDR3 region has the DNA TGTGCCAGCAGTAAAGACCGGACAGGGAATTATGGCTACACCTTC.

J is TRBJ1-6 and V is TRBV7-6; D not resolved. The CDR3 sequence is 15 residues long. Trimming took 5 bases from V and 8 from J, leaving 16 bases between them. From germline, CDR1 is SGHVS and CDR2 FNYEAQ. Here the CDR3 reads CASSPDFGRDSPLHF. DNA of the CDR3: TGTGCCAGCAGCCCGGACTTCGGGCGGGATTCACCCCTCCACTTT.

The chain joins TRBV6-5 to TRBJ2-1, with D unclear. V was cut by 6 bases and J by 4 bases, with 13 bases left in between. Germline V gene lookup returns CDR1 MNHEY and CDR2 SVGAGI. This CDR3 has 14 residues. The CDR3 DNA reads as TGTGCCAGCAGGGTGGGCGGCCCATACAATGAGCAGTTCTTC. Amino acid sequence: CASRVGGPYNEQFF.

This clonotype was recorded a few times. At one end the junction does not follow the germline gene, possibly because of a read error. This rearrangement joins TRBV7-9 to TRBJ2-5; weak D call: TRBD2 (6 bases). CDR1 SEHNR and CDR2 FQNEAQ come from the germline V gene (reference sequence). CDR3 size: 16 residues. The CDR3 loop reads CASSAFRETYQGTQYF. Written as DNA, the CDR3 is TGTGCCAGCAGCGCGTTTCGGGAGACCTACCAAGGGACCCAGTACTTC.

This clonotype showed up many times. CDR3 amino acids: CSARQGGDSNQPQHF. As DNA, the CDR3 is TGCAGTGCTAGACAGGGCGGGGATAGCAATCAGCCCCAGCATTTT. This rearrangement joins TRBV20-1 to TRBJ1-5; tentative D call: TRBD1 (5 bases). Germline loops: CDR1 DFQATT, CDR2 SNEGSKA (reference sequence). Trimming removed 2 bases from V and 0 bases from J, with 11 bases in between. CDR3 length: 15 residues.

This clonotype appeared a single time. V usage is TRBV20-1 and J usage is TRBJ2-1, with D tentatively TRBD2 (6 bases). Trimming took 4 bases from V and 3 from J, leaving 13 bases between them. The CDR3 has 14 residues. The germline V gene encodes CDR1 DFQATT and CDR2 SNEGSKA (reference sequence). CDR3 residues: CSATTSFSYNEQFF. The CDR3, as DNA: TGCAGTGCTACGACTAGTTTTAGCTACAATGAGCAGTTCTTC.

In this sample, this clonotype turned up a few times. CDR3 sequence reads: CASSWGTGSYGYTF. DNA of the CDR3: TGTGCCAGCAGCTGGGGAACAGGGAGCTATGGCTACACCTTC. V and J are TRBV7-2 and TRBJ1-2; D possibly corresponds to TRBD1 (6 bases). Germline V gene sequence: CDR1 SGHTA, CDR2 FQGNSA. Trimming took 4 bases from V and 4 from J, leaving 13 bases between them. The length of the CDR3 is 14 residues.

This clonotype was recorded a few times. The chain combines TRBV7-9 with TRBJ2-1, with D perhaps matching TRBD2 (7 bases). Germline assignment: CDR1 SEHNR and CDR2 FQNEAQ (reference sequence). The V end was cut by 9 bases, the J end by 0 bases, with 15 bases between. This CDR3 has 15 residues. CDR3 amino acids: CASTGGPPSYNEQFF. The CDR3 bases are TGTGCCAGTACCGGGGGGCCTCCCTCCTACAATGAGCAGTTCTTC.

The chain uses TRBV29-1 and TRBJ1-1; perhaps TRBD1 as D (6 bases). This CDR3 contains 13 residues. The V gene's germline CDR1 is SQVTM and CDR2 ANQGSEA. Trimming left V 4 bases short and J 0 bases short, with 9 bases between. CDR3 nucleotide sequence: TGCAGCGTTGTCGGACAGATGAACACTGAAGCTTTCTTT. Translation: CSVVGQMNTEAFF.

This clonotype showed up just a few times. The V and J genes are TRBV5-1 and TRBJ2-1, with TRBD2 as a possible D gene (6 bases). Germline V gives CDR1 SGHRS, CDR2 YFSETQ. V shed 1 base and J shed 8 bases, with 16 bases lying between them. The CDR3 covers 15 residues. CDR3 bases: TGCGCCAGCAGCTTGCCACTGGCGGGGAACGATGAGCAGTTCTTC. It translates to CASSLPLAGNDEQFF.

In its sample, this clonotype was seen once. The rearrangement joins TRBV4-2 to TRBJ1-5; tentative D call: TRBD1 (5 bases). CDR1 is LGHNA and CDR2 is YNFKEQ in the germline V gene. The CDR3 totals 16 residues. V lost 3 bases and J 6 bases, leaving 18 bases between the germline ends. This chain's CDR3 is CASSQVPGESSQPQHF. CDR3 nucleotide sequence: TGTGCCAGCAGCCAGGTCCCGGGGGAGTCTAGTCAGCCCCAGCATTTT.

Of note for this clonotype: One end of the junction is discordant with germline, which a read error may explain. The chain is built from TRBV5-1 and TRBJ1-1, with D perhaps TRBD1 (5 bases). CDR1 and CDR2 (germline): SGHRS, YFSETQ. CDR3 size: 12 residues. The chain's CDR3 is CAGSGDGGESFF. The CDR3 region has the DNA TGCGCCGGCAGCGGGGACGGGGGTGAATCTTTCTTT.

This clonotype was observed a few times. The chain combines TRBV5-1 with TRBJ2-1; D is ambiguous. V was clipped by 2 bases and J by 6 bases, with 15 bases between them. Germline V gives CDR1 SGHRS, CDR2 YFSETQ. The CDR3 runs 15 residues. The CDR3 sequence: CASSFRSSLPNEQFF. CDR3 bases: TGCGCCAGCAGCTTCCGGTCCTCACTCCCCAATGAGCAGTTCTTC.